This is a list of T cell receptor beta chains from one sample in a study of blood T cell repertoires in COVID-19. The protocol was immunoSEQ multiplex PCR, while the TCRdb copy is restricted to in-frame clones and leaves out a portion. Among about 340,000 clones listed, approximately 86% were seen once. Sequencing was performed on peripheral blood. The receptors come from a woman aged 55-75 years with COVID-19, enrolled during active disease. Each CDR3 is given with its conserved first and last residue. A D gene is named only where the DNA matches it firmly. Where a row states a size, it is once, few, many or the class of an expanded clone; other rows omit it.

TRBD1,-,TRBJ1-1,TRBV10-3,CAIRPGTGGTEAFF,TGTGCCATCAGACCCGGGACAGGGGGCACTGAAGCTTTCTTT
-,-,TRBJ1-1,TRBV6-2/TRBV6-3,CASSYVGGTEAFF,TGTGCCAGCAGTTACGTCGGGGGCACTGAAGCTTTCTTT
TRBD2,-,TRBJ2-3,TRBV4-2,CASSQAGGASRDTQYF,TGTGCCAGCAGCCAAGCGGGGGGGGCGTCCCGAGATACGCAGTATTTT
-,-,TRBJ1-3,TRBV4-1,CASSQSRGGSGNTIYF,TGCGCCAGCAGCCAATCCAGGGGAGGGAGTGGAAACACCATATATTTT
-,once,TRBJ1-1,TRBV4-3,CASSQDTGIAEAFF,TGCGCCAGCAGCCAAGATACAGGGATAGCGGAAGCTTTCTTT
-,-,TRBJ2-3,TRBV5-5,CASTTGLTDTQYF,TGTGCCAGCACGACGGGACTTACAGATACGCAGTATTTT
-,-,TRBJ2-7,TRBV11-2,CASSHSPPGNYRGEQYF,TGTGCCAGCAGCCATTCCCCCCCCGGGAACTACCGAGGCGAGCAGTACTTC
-,-,TRBJ1-2,TRBV5-8,CASSPDILRINYGYTF,TGTGCCAGCAGCCCTGACATTCTAAGGATTAACTATGGCTACACCTTC
-,-,TRBJ2-1,TRBV15,CATSRGSEQFF,TGTGCCACCAGCCGGGGGAGTGAGCAGTTCTTC
-,once,TRBJ1-5,TRBV29-1,CSVRGGEGQPQHF,TGCAGCGTTCGGGGGGGCGAGGGTCAGCCCCAGCATTTT
-,-,TRBJ1-4,TRBV6-5,CASRDTATNEKLFF,TGTGCCAGCAGGGACACCGCAACTAATGAAAAACTGTTTTTT
-,-,TRBJ1-2,TRBV29-1,CSVETGKNYGYTF,TGCAGCGTTGAGACGGGGAAGAACTATGGCTACACCTTC
-,-,TRBJ2-1,TRBV6-5,CASSYGAGSYNEQFF,TGTGCCAGCAGTTACGGGGCAGGCTCCTACAATGAGCAGTTCTTC
-,-,TRBJ2-7,TRBV6-5,CASRSAGSIYEQYF,TGTGCCAGCAGAAGCGCGGGCAGCATTTACGAGCAGTACTTC
-,once,TRBJ1-1,TRBV10-3,CATRTSDTEAFF,TGTGCCACCAGGACGAGCGACACTGAAGCTTTCTTT
-,-,TRBJ1-3,TRBV11-2,CASSLDSWGLSGNTIYF,TGTGCCAGCAGCTTAGATTCTTGGGGCCTCTCTGGAAACACCATATATTTT
TRBD2,few,TRBJ2-3,TRBV11-3,CASSLIAGGNTDTQYF,TGTGCCAGCAGCTTAATAGCGGGGGGCAACACAGATACGCAGTATTTT
-,-,TRBJ1-3,TRBV11-2,CASSSIQGSGNTIYF,TGTGCCAGCAGCTCTATACAGGGTTCTGGAAACACCATATATTTT
TRBD1,-,TRBJ2-7,TRBV5-5,CASSKTQGAPYEQYF,TGTGCCAGCAGCAAGACTCAGGGGGCGCCGTACGAGCAGTACTTC
-,once,TRBJ2-3,TRBV24-1,CATSDFAGGSTDTQYF,TGTGCCACCAGTGATTTTGCCGGAGGTAGCACAGATACGCAGTATTTT
-,-,TRBJ2-3,TRBV3-1/TRBV3-2,CASSRDNLSGDTQYF,TGTGCCAGCAGTCGGGACAACCTTTCGGGAGATACGCAGTATTTT
-,-,TRBJ2-1,TRBV6-1,CASSEGPGSGDEQFF,TGTGCCAGCAGTGAGGGGCCCGGATCCGGCGATGAGCAGTTCTTC
-,-,TRBJ2-2,TRBV18,CASSPAGTNTGELFF,TGTGCCAGCTCACCAGCGGGCACGAACACCGGGGAGCTGTTTTTT
TRBD1,many,TRBJ1-6,TRBV7-9,CASSPTQGANNSPLHF,TGTGCCAGCAGCCCGACCCAGGGGGCTAATAATTCACCCCTCCACTTT
-,-,TRBJ1-5,TRBV6-6,CASSYPSPVGNQPQHF,TGTGCCAGCAGTTACCCAAGCCCCGTTGGCAATCAGCCCCAGCATTTT
-,-,TRBJ2-4,TRBV7-2,CASSSYGLQIQFPHIQYF,TGTGCCAGCAGCTCGTACGGACTACAAATACAATTCCCCCACATTCAGTACTTC
TRBD1,-,TRBJ2-4,TRBV3-1/TRBV3-2,CASSQDEGARVYF,TGTGCCAGCAGCCAAGATGAGGGGGCGCGGGTGTACTTC
TRBD2,-,TRBJ2-3,TRBV5-1,CASSLGLAGGFGNTQYF,TGCGCCAGCAGCCTAGGACTAGCGGGGGGTTTCGGTAATACGCAGTATTTT
-,-,TRBJ2-7,TRBV27,CASFTAYEQYF,TGTGCCAGTTTTACAGCCTACGAGCAGTACTTC
-,-,TRBJ2-5,TRBV5-1,CASSPIGGETQYF,TGCGCCAGCAGTCCAATCGGCGGGGAGACCCAGTACTTC
-,few,TRBJ1-3,TRBV9,CASSVGGGLRNTIYF,TGTGCCAGCAGCGTAGGTGGAGGGTTGCGAAACACCATATATTTT
-,-,TRBJ1-1,TRBV5-1,CASRSTWAPNTEAFF,TGCGCCAGCAGATCGACGTGGGCGCCTAACACTGAAGCTTTCTTT
TRBD1,-,TRBJ1-4,TRBV9,CASSVGGQDNEKLFF,TGTGCCAGCAGCGTAGGAGGACAGGATAATGAAAAACTGTTTTTT
-,-,TRBJ1-4,TRBV6-5,CASSYSGATNEKLFF,TGTGCCAGCAGTTACTCAGGGGCAACTAATGAAAAACTGTTTTTT
-,once,TRBJ2-7,TRBV9,CASSVGRQATYEQYF,TGTGCCAGCAGCGTAGGGCGACAGGCAACCTACGAGCAGTACTTC
TRBD1,-,TRBJ2-5,TRBV11-3,CASSLGTGAEKETQYF,TGTGCCAGCAGCTTGGGGACAGGGGCGGAAAAAGAGACCCAGTACTTC
TRBD1,-,TRBJ2-1,TRBV2,CASSHPRDRERDYNEQFF,TGTGCCAGCAGTCACCCGCGGGACAGGGAAAGGGACTACAATGAGCAGTTCTTC
TRBD1,-,TRBJ1-1,TRBV5-4,CASSLGQGAITEAFF,TGTGCCAGCAGCTTGGGTCAGGGGGCGATAACTGAAGCTTTCTTT
-,-,TRBJ2-1,TRBV4-1,CASSQDTLGAGESFF,TGCGCCAGCAGCCAAGATACCCTAGGAGCGGGTGAGTCGTTCTTC
-,few,TRBJ2-2,TRBV10-3,CAISETGWELFF,TGTGCCATCAGTGAAACAGGGTGGGAGCTGTTTTTT
-,-,TRBJ2-3,TRBV3-1/TRBV3-2,CASSRQSSTDTQYF,TGTGCCAGCAGCCGACAGTCTAGCACAGATACGCAGTATTTT
TRBD2,-,TRBJ2-7,TRBV13,CASSERGLAGGYEQYF,TGTGCCAGCAGCGAACGGGGACTAGCGGGGGGTTACGAGCAGTACTTC
TRBD1,-,TRBJ1-1,TRBV4-2,CASSQDISGGNTEAFF,TGTGCCAGCAGCCAAGATATCTCAGGGGGGAACACTGAAGCTTTCTTT
-,-,TRBJ1-5,TRBV18,CASSPGTGRASNQPQHF,TGTGCCAGCTCACCTGGCACGGGGAGGGCTAGCAATCAGCCCCAGCATTTT
TRBD2,once,TRBJ2-3,TRBV9,CASSLEGGSGGATDTQYF,TGTGCCAGCAGCCTCGAGGGTGGTAGCGGGGGTGCAACAGATACGCAGTATTTT
-,-,TRBJ2-3,TRBV27,CASSPWERYTDTQYF,TGTGCCAGCAGTCCCTGGGAGCGTTACACAGATACGCAGTATTTT
TRBD2,-,TRBJ2-5,TRBV13,CASSLGLAGGETQYF,TGTGCCAGCAGCTTGGGACTAGCGGGGGGGGAGACCCAGTACTTC
-,-,TRBJ2-2,TRBV7-2,CASSWDFYTGELFF,TGTGCCAGCAGCTGGGACTTCTACACCGGGGAGCTGTTTTTT
-,-,TRBJ2-2,TRBV2,CASSGRGGTGELFF,TGTGCCAGCAGTGGGAGGGGAGGCACCGGGGAGCTGTTTTTT
-,once,TRBJ1-3,TRBV4-1,CASSPLGQASGNTIYF,TGCGCCAGCAGCCCCTTGGGGCAGGCCTCTGGAAACACCATATATTTT
-,-,TRBJ1-1,TRBV5-1,CASSLGRTDTEAFF,TGCGCCAGCAGCTTGGGAAGGACAGACACTGAAGCTTTCTTT